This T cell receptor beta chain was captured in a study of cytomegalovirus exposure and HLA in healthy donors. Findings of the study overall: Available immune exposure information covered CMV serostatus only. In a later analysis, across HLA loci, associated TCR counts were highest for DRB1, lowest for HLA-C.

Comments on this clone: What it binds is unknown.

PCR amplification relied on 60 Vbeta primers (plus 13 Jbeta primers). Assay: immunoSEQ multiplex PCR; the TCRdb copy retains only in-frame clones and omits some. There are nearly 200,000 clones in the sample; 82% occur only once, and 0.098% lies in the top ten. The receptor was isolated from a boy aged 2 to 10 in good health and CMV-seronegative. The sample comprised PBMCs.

For the CDR3, the DNA is TGTGCCAGCAGCCGGAACAGGGTATTGTCTATCTCAGATACGCAGTATTTT. Translated: CASSRNRVLSISDTQYF. The V gene is TRBV7-9, the J gene TRBJ2-3, with D perhaps matching TRBD1 (6 bases). The CDR3 consists of 17 residues. The germline gives CDR1 SEHNR, CDR2 FQNEAQ (reference sequence). With 5 bases removed from V and 4 bases from J, the gap between germline ends came to 22 bases.